A single TCR beta chain is shown here with its context. The CDR3 is made up of 16 amino acids. The V and J ends lost 0 bases and 3 bases respectively, with 15 bases between them. CDR1 and CDR2 (germline): SGHVS, FQNEAQ. This specimen comes from a study of T cell responses to AZD1222 COVID-19 vaccine. Here immunoSEQ multiplex PCR was the method, and the copy in TCRdb shows in-frame clones only, minus some. The table records roughly 150,000 clones, 80% to 90% of them present only once. Specimen: peripheral blood, collected on day 0 of AZD1222 vaccination. The sequence was obtained from an adult in good health. The J gene is TRBJ2-7, the V gene TRBV7-8; D perhaps matches TRBD1 (6 bases). The CDR3 DNA is TGTGCCAGCAGCTTAGCAGGACAGCTATTAGACTACGAGCAGTACTTC. It codes for CASSLAGQLLDYEQYF.